The 31 T cell receptor beta chains presented below share a single source sample, sequenced in a study of response to subunit inactivated influenza vaccine. In TCRdb, the RT-PCR reads were re-called with MiXCR into one record per CDR3 protein. Of about 540,000 distinct CDR3 sequences listed, approximately 24% were seen once; the top ten hold around 2.8%. The data were also submitted as part of a second study, on T cells expressing NK-cell markers. That source reports: Libraries used 5'RACE template switching adding universal primer site and UMIs.

The sequenced sample was CD4+ T cells sorted from PBMCs, obtained roughly 13 days after vaccination. These receptors all come from a middle-aged man who received an inactivated influenza vaccine.

This clonotype was seen repeatedly, ten times or more. The chain links TRBV15 to TRBJ2-5; D gene uncertain. Looked up from germline, CDR1 is LNHNV and CDR2 is YYDKDF (reference sequence). V was cut by 0 bases and J by 6 bases, with 14 bases left in between. This CDR3 has 15 amino acids. The CDR3 sequence is CATSRDSVLEKTQYF. CDR3 nucleotide sequence: TGTGCCACCAGCAGAGACAGTGTCTTAGAGAAGACCCAGTACTTC.

The chain carries TRBV5-1 and TRBJ2-5; 9 bases are a match to TRBD2. Losses at the gene ends were 0 bases for V and 4 bases for J; bases not matched to a gene: 4. The germline gives CDR1 SGHRS, CDR2 YFSETQ. The CDR3 consists of 15 residues. The CDR3 coding sequence is TGCGCCAGCAGCTTGGTCGCGGGGGGGCCAGAGACCCAGTACTTC. Translated: CASSLVAGGPETQYF.

This clonotype showed up just a few times. The chain couples TRBV5-1 to TRBJ2-2, with TRBD2 matching 7 bases. V lost 4 bases to trimming and J lost 6 bases; unmatched junction nucleotides: 9. The CDR3 is 15 residues long. The germline gives CDR1 SGHRS, CDR2 YFSETQ. The CDR3, as DNA: TGCGCCAGCAGCCGACTAGCCCTTGGAGCCGGGGAGCTGTTTTTT. Its protein product is CASSRLALGAGELFF.

The rearrangement uses TRBV5-1 and TRBJ2-3; TRBD2 is a possible D gene (5 bases). V was trimmed by 0 bases and J by 3 bases, leaving 14 bases between them. The CDR3 length is 16 residues. Germline CDR1 reads SGHRS; CDR2 reads YFSETQ. CDR3 nucleotides: TGCGCCAGCAGCTTGGCTATAGCGAGCGGAACAGATACGCAGTATTTT. It is translated as CASSLAIASGTDTQYF.

The chain uses TRBV18 and TRBJ2-5; the D is unclear. The ends were cut back, 0 bases at V and 4 bases at J, with 12 bases in the middle. The CDR3 has 15 amino acids. The germline CDR1 and CDR2 sequences are KGHSH and LQKENI. DNA for the CDR3: TGTGCCAGCTCACCACCGGGTTCTACCCGAGAGACCCAGTACTTC. It codes for CASSPPGSTRETQYF.

The V and J genes are TRBV20-1 and TRBJ1-5, with a possible D match to TRBD1 (5 bases). CDR3 size: 13 residues. Trimming shortened V by 5 bases and J by 3 bases, and 11 bases separated the two germline ends. Germline V gene sequence: CDR1 DFQATT, CDR2 SNEGSKA (reference sequence). The CDR3 sequence: CSAAGTFNQPQHF. The CDR3 region has the DNA TGCAGTGCTGCCGGGACCTTCAATCAGCCCCAGCATTTT.

On this clonotype itself: A much larger clone lies one base from this, so it may be a read error. The rearrangement uses TRBV20-1 and TRBJ2-7; D unresolved. V lost 1 base and J lost 3, with 4 bases in between. This CDR3 is 11 amino acids long. The germline CDR1 and CDR2 sequences are DFQATT and SNEGSKA (reference sequence). CDR3 residues: CSARGVYEQYF. CDR3 nucleotide sequence: TGCAGTGCTAGAGGGGTCTACGAGCAGTACTTC.

This clonotype occurred a few times. The chain recombines TRBV4-1 with TRBJ2-5; 16 nucleotides agree with TRBD2. J lost 4 bases, V lost 1 base, and 12 bases had no gene match. Germline assignment: CDR1 MGHRA and CDR2 YSYEKL. The CDR3 is 20 amino acids. As DNA, the CDR3 is TGCGCCAGCAGCCAAGTGCGGGCCGGGACTAGCGGGGGGGCCAGAGAGACCCAGTACTTC. Protein: CASSQVRAGTSGGARETQYF.

The chain recombines TRBV6-5 with TRBJ1-1, with no clear D. V lost 7 bases, J lost 0 bases, and 15 bases lay in between. The CDR3 contains 15 residues. CDR1 MNHEY and CDR2 SVGAGI come from the germline V gene. The CDR3 protein is CASTSEQRMNTEAFF. The CDR3 DNA sequence: TGTGCCAGCACTTCGGAACAACGCATGAACACTGAAGCTTTCTTT.

A few counts support this clonotype. V usage is TRBV25-1 and J usage is TRBJ1-5; D is ambiguous. With 6 bases removed from V and 7 bases from J, the gap between germline ends came to 13 bases. CDR3 length equals 13 residues. Looked up from germline, CDR1 is MGHDK and CDR2 is SYGVNS. The CDR3 is CASRGPGGQPQHF. The CDR3 bases are TGTGCCAGCAGAGGACCCGGAGGACAGCCCCAGCATTTT.

The rearrangement joins TRBV6-5 to TRBJ2-2; D perhaps matches TRBD1 (5 bases). Germline CDR1 and CDR2: MNHEY and SVGAGI. V lost 0 bases to trimming and J lost 4 bases, with 15 bases between them. The CDR3 extends over 17 amino acids. The CDR3 region is CASSYSIWGGSTGELFF. The CDR3 nucleotides are TGTGCCAGCAGTTACTCGATCTGGGGCGGTAGCACCGGGGAGCTGTTTTTT.

This clonotype came up a few times. V usage is TRBV11-2 and J usage is TRBJ2-7, with D maybe TRBD2 (6 bases). CDR3 size: 18 residues. Trimming shortened V by 3 bases and J by 1 base, and 22 bases separated the two germline ends. In germline, CDR1 is SGHAT, CDR2 FQNNGV. CDR3 in DNA: TGTGCCAGCAGCTTTTGGGCGGGTGGAGGGAGTAGTTCCTACGAGCAGTACTTC. Its protein is CASSFWAGGGSSSYEQYF.

The chain links TRBV5-6 to TRBJ2-7, with TRBD2 matching 10 bases. The germline V gene encodes CDR1 SGHDT and CDR2 YYEEEE. Trimming at V came to 1 base and at J to 4 bases, leaving 5 bases not matched to a gene. This CDR3 comprises 15 residues. In nucleotides, the CDR3 is TGTGCCAGCAGCTTGTCAGCGGGGGGGCGGTACGAGCAGTACTTC. It specifies CASSLSAGGRYEQYF.

The chain has TRBV29-1 and TRBJ2-7; TRBD1 aligns across 9 bases. The CDR3 runs to 13 residues. Germline V lookup: CDR1 SQVTM, CDR2 ANQGSEA. After removal of 7 bases from V and 0 bases from J, the junction contained 4 bases not matched to a gene. CDR3 region: CSGGQGSSYEQYF. In DNA form, the CDR3 reads TGCAGCGGGGGACAGGGCTCCTCCTACGAGCAGTACTTC.

The J gene is TRBJ2-1, the V gene TRBV4-2; 11 bases map to TRBD2. CDR1 and CDR2 (germline): LGHNA, YNFKEQ. The CDR3 runs to 19 residues. With V trimmed by 1 base and J by 1 base, 9 bases remained unmatched. The DNA of the CDR3 is TGTGCCAGCAGCCAAGGTGTAACTAGCGGGAGAAAGTCCTACAATGAGCAGTTCTTC. It translates to CASSQGVTSGRKSYNEQFF.

The V gene is TRBV20-1, the J gene TRBJ1-2; D is unresolved. This CDR3 comprises 14 residues. The germline CDR1 and CDR2 sequences are DFQATT and SNEGSKA (reference sequence). Trimming removed 6 bases from V and 0 bases from J, with 14 bases in between. CDR3: CSASQTNANYGYTF. For the CDR3, the DNA is TGCAGTGCGTCACAAACGAACGCTAACTATGGCTACACCTTC.

In this sample, this clonotype turned up many times. The chain has TRBV10-3 and TRBJ2-7; D is undetermined. Between the trimmed V and J ends, which lost 2 bases and 5 bases, there was a span of 22 bases. This CDR3 comprises 17 residues. Germline CDR1 ENHRY, CDR2 SYGVKD. CDR3 residues: CAISEQTPGLSRHEQYF. In DNA form, the CDR3 reads TGTGCCATCAGTGAGCAAACACCGGGCCTCTCGCGGCACGAGCAGTACTTC.

The chain couples TRBV20-1 to TRBJ1-1; TRBD1 matches 9 bases. This CDR3 is 14 amino acids long. CDR1 DFQATT and CDR2 SNEGSKA come from the germline V gene (reference sequence). V was clipped by 1 base and J by 5 bases; unmatched bases: 5. CDR3 in DNA: TGCAGTGCTAGAGTACAGGGGGCATGGACTGAAGCTTTCTTT. Translated, it gives CSARVQGAWTEAFF.

V gene TRBV29-1 combines with J gene TRBJ1-2; tentative D call: TRBD1 (5 bases). V was cut by 6 bases and J by 8 bases, with 16 bases left in between. The CDR3 extends over 12 amino acids. CDR1 is SQVTM, CDR2 ANQGSEA, per germline. The CDR3 nucleotides read TGCAGCGTCTCAAGAGGGGCCCGGGGCTACACCTTC. It encodes CSVSRGARGYTF.

This clonotype turned up a few times. The rearrangement links TRBV7-8 to TRBJ2-7, with 8 nucleotides matching TRBD1. In germline, CDR1 is SGHVS, CDR2 FQNEAQ. The CDR3 contains 16 residues. J lost 3 bases, V lost 5 bases, and 12 bases had no gene match. CDR3 sequence reads: CASSPRVWTGIYEQYF. Written as DNA, the CDR3 is TGTGCCAGCAGCCCTAGAGTGTGGACAGGGATCTACGAGCAGTACTTC.

In its sample, this clonotype was seen a few times. The genes are TRBV7-3 and TRBJ2-1; tentative D call: TRBD2 (6 bases). The CDR3 has 14 residues. Germline-derived CDR1 and CDR2 are SGHTA and FQGTGA. Trimming took off 3 bases at V and 5 bases at J, with 11 bases between the two ends. The CDR3: CASSFGGTHNEQFF. The CDR3 bases are TGTGCCAGCAGCTTCGGCGGGACCCACAATGAGCAGTTCTTC.

V gene TRBV15 combines with J gene TRBJ2-1; 11 bases line up with TRBD2. The CDR3 totals 16 residues. V was pared by 0 bases and J by 7 bases, with 5 bases of the junction left unmatched. Per germline, CDR1 LNHNV and CDR2 YYDKDF (reference sequence). DNA for the CDR3: TGTGCCACCAGCAGAGATCTGGCTAGCGGGAGGAATGAGCAGTTCTTC. It translates to CATSRDLASGRNEQFF. Full variable domain (outside the CDR3, taken from reference TRBV15 and TRBJ2-1): DAMVIQNPRYQVTQFGKPVTLSCSQTLNHNVMYWYQQKSSQAPKLLFHYYDKDFNNEADTPDNFQSRRPNTSFCFLDIRSPGLGDTAMYLCATSRDLASGRNEQFFGPGTRLTVL.

The rearrangement uses TRBV7-8 and TRBJ2-2; the match to TRBD1 covers 8 bases. Trimming cost V 5 bases and J 6 bases; bases outside gene matches: 5. The CDR3 extends over 14 amino acids. CDR1 is SGHVS, CDR2 FQNEAQ, per germline. The CDR3 DNA reads as TGTGCCAGCAGCACCCGACAGGGGTCCGGGGAGCTGTTTTTT. Amino acids: CASSTRQGSGELFF.

J is TRBJ2-5 and V is TRBV7-9; D may be TRBD1 (6 bases). The length of the CDR3 is 14 residues. V lost 1 base, J lost 5 bases, and 11 bases lay in between. CDR1 is SEHNR, CDR2 FQNEAQ, per germline (reference sequence). The CDR3 DNA follows: TGTGCCAGCAGCTTAGAAGGACAGAGGGAGACCCAGTACTTC. Amino acids: CASSLEGQRETQYF.

This clonotype has just a few counts. V and J are TRBV4-3 and TRBJ2-7; D might be TRBD2 (5 bases). The ends were cut back, 0 bases at V and 2 bases at J, with 11 bases in the middle. CDR1 and CDR2 (germline): LGHNA, YSLEER. The CDR3 runs to 15 residues. Here the CDR3 DNA reads TGCGCCAGCAGCCAAGATCTTCCCGGGACCTACGAGCAGTACTTC. It is translated as CASSQDLPGTYEQYF.

This clonotype was seen a few times. The genes are TRBV6-5 and TRBJ1-4; unclear D gene. CDR1 and CDR2 from the germline V gene are MNHEY and SVGAGI. The CDR3 extends over 15 amino acids. V shed 4 bases and J shed 10 bases, with 19 bases lying between them. This chain's CDR3 is CASSSTGETAGKLFF. The CDR3 coding sequence is TGTGCCAGCAGTTCCACCGGGGAAACGGCAGGAAAACTGTTTTTT.

The CDR3 bases are TGTGCCAGCAGCACAGGAAGCGTGCAGTACTTC. The encoded protein is CASSTGSVQYF. The chain is built from TRBV27 and TRBJ2-7; D is perhaps TRBD1 (5 bases). Trimming removed 6 bases from V and 9 bases from J, with 12 bases in between. Germline V gene lookup returns CDR1 MNHEY and CDR2 SMNVEV (reference sequence). There are 11 residues in the CDR3.

The rearrangement links TRBV12-3 or TRBV12-4 to TRBJ2-7, with 7 bases identical to TRBD1. V was pared by 3 bases and J by 2 bases, with 7 bases of the junction left unmatched. CDR3 length equals 15 residues. For the CDR3, the DNA is TGTGCCAGCAGTTTCGGTGGGGACAGACCCTACGAGCAGTACTTC. Residues: CASSFGGDRPYEQYF.

In this sample, this clonotype turned up a few times. This chain connects TRBV6-2 or TRBV6-3 to TRBJ1-5, with 8 nucleotides matching TRBD1. Trimming took 4 bases from V and 6 from J; bases not matched to a gene: 11. CDR1 is MNHEY and CDR2 is SVGEGT in the germline V gene. CDR3 length: 16 residues. For the CDR3, the DNA is TGTGCCAGCAGTTCCCCCGACAGGGGTGGGAGTCAGCCCCAGCATTTT. Its translation: CASSSPDRGGSQPQHF.

This clonotype was seen more than once but under ten times. This chain uses TRBV12-3 or TRBV12-4 with TRBJ1-3; D ambiguous. V lost 6 bases to trimming and J lost 3 bases, with 15 bases between them. The CDR3 loop spans 15 amino acids. The CDR3 DNA follows: TGTGCCAGCAGGACCCGCCGGGGAGGTGGAAACACCATATATTTT. Its translation is CASRTRRGGGNTIYF.

The CDR3 DNA follows: TGTGCCAGCAGCCCGGGCTGGGGACTCACAAACTACGAGCAGTACTTC. Encoded protein: CASSPGWGLTNYEQYF. The rearrangement joins TRBV14 to TRBJ2-7, with D possibly TRBD2 on 6 matching bases. Trimming pared 4 bases from V and 3 bases from J, leaving 19 bases between. The CDR3 length is 16 residues. CDR1 is SGHDN and CDR2 is FVKESK in the germline V gene. The full variable domain, its missing parts supplied by reference TRBV14 and TRBJ2-7, is EAGVTQFPSHSVIEKGQTVTLRCDPISGHDNLYWYRRVMGKEIKFLLHFVKESKQDESGMPNNRFLAERTGGTYSTLKVQPAELEDSGVYFCASSPGWGLTNYEQYFGPGTRLTVT.